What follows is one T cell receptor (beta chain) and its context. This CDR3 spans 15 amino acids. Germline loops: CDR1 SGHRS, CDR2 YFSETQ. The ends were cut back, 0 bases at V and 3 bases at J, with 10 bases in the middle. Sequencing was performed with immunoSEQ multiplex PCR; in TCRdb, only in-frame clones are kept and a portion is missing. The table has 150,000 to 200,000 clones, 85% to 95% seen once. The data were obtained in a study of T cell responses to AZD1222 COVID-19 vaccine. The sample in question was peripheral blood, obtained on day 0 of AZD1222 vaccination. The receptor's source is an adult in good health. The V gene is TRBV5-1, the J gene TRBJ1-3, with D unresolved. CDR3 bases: TGCGCCAGCAGCTTGGTGGCGAGCGGTGGAAACACCATATATTTT. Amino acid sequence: CASSLVASGGNTIYF.